This T cell receptor (beta chain) was captured in a study of PD-1 blockade in classical Hodgkin lymphoma. Study-wide results and caveats: Patients with a complete response exhibited baseline diversity comparable to newly diagnosed patients. Causes of the repertoire differences remain undefined, possibly disease activity or prior therapy. By C4D1, diversity of CD4+ TCRs had risen significantly, whereas that of CD8+ TCRs had not.

Sequenced by immunoSEQ multiplex PCR; TCRdb stores in-frame clones only, minus some. The sample has under 35,000 clones; 72% are singletons. Time point denoted: cycle 4 day 1 (C4D1), after about 6 weeks of nivolumab. Every patient relapsed after autologous stem cell transplantation, and brentuximab vedotin exposure varied. Trimming removed 8 bases at V and 0 bases at J, with 10 bases between. The CDR3 has 13 residues. Per germline, CDR1 MNHEY and CDR2 SMNVEV (reference sequence). A remark on this clone: Its antigen is not identified.

The specimen comprised peripheral blood mononuclear cells (PBMCs), sampled before the fourth cycle of nivolumab. This chain links TRBV27 with TRBJ1-1; no firm D call. The clonotype comes from a human donor with classical Hodgkin lymphoma. The DNA of the CDR3 is TGTGCCAGCTTAGGCGGCCTGAACACTGAAGCTTTCTTT. It translates to CASLGGLNTEAFF.